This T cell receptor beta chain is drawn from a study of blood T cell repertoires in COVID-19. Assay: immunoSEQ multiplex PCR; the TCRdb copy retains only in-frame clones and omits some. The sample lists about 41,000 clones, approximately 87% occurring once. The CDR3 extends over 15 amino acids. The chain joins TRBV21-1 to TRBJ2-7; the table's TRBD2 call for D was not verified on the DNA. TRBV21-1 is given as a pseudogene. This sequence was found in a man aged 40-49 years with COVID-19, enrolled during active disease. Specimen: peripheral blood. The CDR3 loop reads CASSKDPGRVYEQYF. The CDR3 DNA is TGTGCCAGCAGCAAAGACCCCGGGAGGGTCTACGAGCAGTACTTC.